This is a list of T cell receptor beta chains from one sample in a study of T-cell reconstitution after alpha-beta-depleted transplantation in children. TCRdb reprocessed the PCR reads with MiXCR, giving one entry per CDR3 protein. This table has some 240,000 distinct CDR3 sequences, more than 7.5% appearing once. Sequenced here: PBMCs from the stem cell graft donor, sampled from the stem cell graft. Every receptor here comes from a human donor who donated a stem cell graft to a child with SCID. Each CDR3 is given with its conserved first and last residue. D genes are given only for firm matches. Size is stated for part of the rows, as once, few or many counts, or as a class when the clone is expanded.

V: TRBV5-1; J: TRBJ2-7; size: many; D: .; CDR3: CASSWTSTHEQYF; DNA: TGCGCCAGCAGCTGGACCTCGACCCACGAGCAGTACTTC
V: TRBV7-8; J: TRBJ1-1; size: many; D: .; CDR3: CASSSGNSGEAFF; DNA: TGTGCCAGCAGCTCAGGAAACAGCGGGGAAGCTTTCTTT
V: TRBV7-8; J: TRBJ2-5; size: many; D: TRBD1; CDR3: CASSLDPGGSETQYF; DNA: TGTGCCAGCAGCTTAGACCCAGGGGGCAGCGAGACCCAGTACTTC
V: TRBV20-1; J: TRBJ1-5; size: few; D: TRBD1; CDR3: CSAWTGWGNQPQHF; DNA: TGCAGTGCTTGGACAGGGTGGGGCAATCAGCCCCAGCATTTT
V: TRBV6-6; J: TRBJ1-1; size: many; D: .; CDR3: CASRTGSTEAFF; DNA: TGTGCCAGCCGAACAGGGAGCACTGAAGCTTTCTTT
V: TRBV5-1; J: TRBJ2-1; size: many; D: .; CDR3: CASSSSTHYNEQFF; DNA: TGCGCCAGCAGCTCGTCCACCCACTACAATGAGCAGTTCTTC
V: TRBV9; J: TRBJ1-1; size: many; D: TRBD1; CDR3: CASSPRQGGPEAFF; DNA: TGTGCCAGCAGCCCCAGACAGGGTGGGCCTGAAGCTTTCTTT
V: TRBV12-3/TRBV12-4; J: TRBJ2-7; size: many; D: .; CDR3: CASKSDGAYEQYF; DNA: TGTGCCAGCAAATCGGACGGAGCCTACGAGCAGTACTTC
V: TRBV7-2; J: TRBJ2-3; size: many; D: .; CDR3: CASSLQGGTDTQYF; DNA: TGTGCCAGCAGCTTGCAGGGTGGCACAGATACGCAGTATTTT
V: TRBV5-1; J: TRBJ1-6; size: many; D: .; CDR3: CASSLVAGASSPLHF; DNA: TGCGCCAGCAGCTTGGTTGCCGGGGCCAGTTCACCCCTCCACTTT
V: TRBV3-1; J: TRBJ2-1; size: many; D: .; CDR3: CASSHPAGLSDEQFF; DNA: TGTGCCAGCAGCCATCCAGCGGGCCTGTCGGATGAGCAGTTCTTC
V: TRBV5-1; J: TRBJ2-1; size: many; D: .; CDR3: CASSLGQIPFLYNEQFF; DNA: TGCGCCAGCAGCTTGGGACAGATCCCCTTCCTCTACAATGAGCAGTTCTTC
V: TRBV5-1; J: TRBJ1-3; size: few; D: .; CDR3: CASSLGVFSGNTIYF; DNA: TGCGCCAGCAGCTTGGGGGTCTTCTCTGGAAACACCATATATTTT
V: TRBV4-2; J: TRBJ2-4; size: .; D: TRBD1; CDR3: CASSQGGTGQNIQYF; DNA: TGTGCCAGCAGCCAAGGTGGGACAGGGCAGAACATTCAGTACTTC
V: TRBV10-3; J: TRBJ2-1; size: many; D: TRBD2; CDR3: CAISEVPSGGANEQFF; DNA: TGTGCCATCAGCGAAGTCCCTAGCGGGGGGGCCAATGAGCAGTTCTTC
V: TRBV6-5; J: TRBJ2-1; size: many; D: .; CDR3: CASSYGGYNEQFF; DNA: TGTGCCAGCAGTTATGGGGGGTACAATGAGCAGTTCTTC
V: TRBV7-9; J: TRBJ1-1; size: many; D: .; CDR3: CASSSGGRQLNTEAFF; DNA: TGTGCCAGCAGCTCGGGAGGGCGGCAGCTGAACACTGAAGCTTTCTTT
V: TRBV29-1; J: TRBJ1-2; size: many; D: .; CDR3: CSVAGANYGYTF; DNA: TGCAGCGTCGCAGGGGCTAACTATGGCTACACCTTC
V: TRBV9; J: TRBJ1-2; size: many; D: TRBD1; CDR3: CASSSTPGQTDHLYGYTF; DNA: TGTGCCAGCAGCTCCACGCCGGGACAGACAGATCACCTCTATGGCTACACCTTC
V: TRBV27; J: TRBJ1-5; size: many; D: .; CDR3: CASSSLMSYNQPQHF; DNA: TGTGCCAGCAGTTCCCTAATGTCCTACAATCAGCCCCAGCATTTT
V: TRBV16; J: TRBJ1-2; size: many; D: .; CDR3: CASSHLGEGYGYTF; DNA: TGTGCCAGCAGCCACCTCGGCGAGGGCTATGGCTACACCTTC
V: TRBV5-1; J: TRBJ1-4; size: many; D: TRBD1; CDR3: CASSSQGAEEKLFF; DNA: TGCGCCAGCAGCTCCCAGGGGGCTGAGGAAAAACTGTTTTTT
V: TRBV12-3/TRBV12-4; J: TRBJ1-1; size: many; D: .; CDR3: CASFRDTEAFF; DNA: TGTGCCAGCTTCCGGGACACTGAAGCTTTCTTT
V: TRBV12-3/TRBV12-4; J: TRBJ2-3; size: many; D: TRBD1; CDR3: CASSPGQGGSDTQYF; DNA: TGTGCCAGCAGCCCGGGACAGGGGGGCTCAGATACGCAGTATTTT
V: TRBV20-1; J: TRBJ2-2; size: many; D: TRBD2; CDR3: CSAPKAGGKYTGELFF; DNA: TGCAGTGCTCCCAAGGCGGGGGGGAAATACACCGGGGAGCTGTTTTTT
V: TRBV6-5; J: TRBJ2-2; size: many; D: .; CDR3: CASSYSRRMNTGELFF; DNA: TGTGCCAGCAGCTATAGTAGACGGATGAACACCGGGGAGCTGTTTTTT
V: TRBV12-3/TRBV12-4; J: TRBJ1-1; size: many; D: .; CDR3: CASSLSPGLEAFF; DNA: TGTGCCAGCAGTTTATCGCCCGGGCTTGAAGCTTTCTTT